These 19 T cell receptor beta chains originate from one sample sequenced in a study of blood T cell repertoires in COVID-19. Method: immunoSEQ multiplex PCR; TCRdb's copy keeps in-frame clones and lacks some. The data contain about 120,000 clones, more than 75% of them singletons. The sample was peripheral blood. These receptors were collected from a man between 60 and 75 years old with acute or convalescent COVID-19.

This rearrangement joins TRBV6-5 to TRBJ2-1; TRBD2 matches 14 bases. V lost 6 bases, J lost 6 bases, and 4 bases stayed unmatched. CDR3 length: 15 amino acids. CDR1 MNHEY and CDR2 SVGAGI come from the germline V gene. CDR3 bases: TGTGCCAGCAGCCTGGGACTAGCGGGAGTCAATGAGCAGTTCTTC. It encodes CASSLGLAGVNEQFF.

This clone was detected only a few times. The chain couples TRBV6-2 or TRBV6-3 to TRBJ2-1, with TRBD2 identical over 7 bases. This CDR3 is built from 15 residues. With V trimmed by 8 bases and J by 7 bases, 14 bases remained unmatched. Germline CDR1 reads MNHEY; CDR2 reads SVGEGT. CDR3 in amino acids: CASGQRLSGGNEQFF. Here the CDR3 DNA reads TGTGCCAGCGGCCAGCGGCTGTCGGGGGGTAATGAGCAGTTCTTC.

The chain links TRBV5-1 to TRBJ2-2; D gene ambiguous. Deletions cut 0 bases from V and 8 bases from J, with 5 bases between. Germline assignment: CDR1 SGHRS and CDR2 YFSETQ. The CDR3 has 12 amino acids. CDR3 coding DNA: TGCGCCAGCAGCTTGGAGCTTGGGGAGCTGTTTTTT. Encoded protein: CASSLELGELFF.

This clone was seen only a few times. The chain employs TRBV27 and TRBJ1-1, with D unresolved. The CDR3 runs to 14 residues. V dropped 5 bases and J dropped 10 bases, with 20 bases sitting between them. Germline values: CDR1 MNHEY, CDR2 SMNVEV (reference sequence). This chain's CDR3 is CASSRIGSPMGAFF. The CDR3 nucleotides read TGTGCCAGCAGTAGGATTGGGAGTCCAATGGGAGCTTTCTTT.

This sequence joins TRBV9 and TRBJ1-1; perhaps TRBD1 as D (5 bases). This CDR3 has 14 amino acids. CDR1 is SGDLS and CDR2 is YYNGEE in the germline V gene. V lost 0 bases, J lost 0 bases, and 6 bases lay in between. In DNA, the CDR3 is TGTGCCAGCAGCGTAGCAGGGCTGAACACTGAAGCTTTCTTT. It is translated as CASSVAGLNTEAFF.

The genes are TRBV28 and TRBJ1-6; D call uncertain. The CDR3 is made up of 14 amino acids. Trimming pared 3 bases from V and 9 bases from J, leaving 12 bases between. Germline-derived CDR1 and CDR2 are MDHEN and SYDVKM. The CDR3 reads CASSLGTSGSPLHF. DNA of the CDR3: TGTGCCAGCAGTTTGGGTACCTCGGGTTCACCCCTCCACTTT.

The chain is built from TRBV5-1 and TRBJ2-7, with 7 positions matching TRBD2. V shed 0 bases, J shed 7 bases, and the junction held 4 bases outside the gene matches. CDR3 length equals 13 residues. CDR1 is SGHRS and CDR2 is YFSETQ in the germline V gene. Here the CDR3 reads CASSLAAREEQYF. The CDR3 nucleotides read TGCGCCAGCAGCTTGGCCGCGCGGGAGGAGCAGTACTTC.

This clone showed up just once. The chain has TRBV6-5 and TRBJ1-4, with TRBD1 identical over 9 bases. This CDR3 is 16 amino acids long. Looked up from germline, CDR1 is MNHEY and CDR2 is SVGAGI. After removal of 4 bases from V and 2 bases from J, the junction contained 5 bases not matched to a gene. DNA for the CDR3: TGTGCCAGCAGTTTAACAGGGGGCACGACTAATGAAAAACTGTTTTTT. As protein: CASSLTGGTTNEKLFF.

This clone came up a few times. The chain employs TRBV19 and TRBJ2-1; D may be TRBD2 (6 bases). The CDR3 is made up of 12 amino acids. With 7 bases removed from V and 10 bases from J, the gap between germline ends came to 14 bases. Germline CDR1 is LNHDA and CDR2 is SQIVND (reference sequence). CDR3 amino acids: CASNSGFREQFF. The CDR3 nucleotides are TGTGCCAGTAATAGCGGATTCCGGGAGCAGTTCTTC.

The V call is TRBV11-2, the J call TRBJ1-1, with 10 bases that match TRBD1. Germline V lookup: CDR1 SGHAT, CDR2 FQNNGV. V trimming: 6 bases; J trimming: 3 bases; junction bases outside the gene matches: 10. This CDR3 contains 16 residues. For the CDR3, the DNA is TGTGCCAGCAGAGCCGGGACAGGGGTGCTGGACACTGAAGCTTTCTTT. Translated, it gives CASRAGTGVLDTEAFF.

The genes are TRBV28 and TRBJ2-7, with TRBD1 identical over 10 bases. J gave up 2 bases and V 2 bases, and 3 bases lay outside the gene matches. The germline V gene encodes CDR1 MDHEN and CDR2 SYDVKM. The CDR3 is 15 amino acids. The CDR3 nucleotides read TGTGCCAGCAGTTTACCCGGACAGGGGGCCTACGAGCAGTACTTC. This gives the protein CASSLPGQGAYEQYF. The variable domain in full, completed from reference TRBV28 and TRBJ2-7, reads DVKVTQSSRYLVKRTGEKVFLECVQDMDHENMFWYRQDPGLGLRLIYFSYDVKMKEKGDIPEGYSVSREKKERFSLILESASTNQTSMYLCASSLPGQGAYEQYFGPGTRLTVT.

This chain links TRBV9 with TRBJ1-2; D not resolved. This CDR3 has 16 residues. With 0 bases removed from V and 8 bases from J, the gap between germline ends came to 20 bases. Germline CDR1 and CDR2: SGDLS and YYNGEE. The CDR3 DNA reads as TGTGCCAGCAGCGTAGCCCCGACCCGAGTCACGGGGGGCTACACCTTC. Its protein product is CASSVAPTRVTGGYTF.

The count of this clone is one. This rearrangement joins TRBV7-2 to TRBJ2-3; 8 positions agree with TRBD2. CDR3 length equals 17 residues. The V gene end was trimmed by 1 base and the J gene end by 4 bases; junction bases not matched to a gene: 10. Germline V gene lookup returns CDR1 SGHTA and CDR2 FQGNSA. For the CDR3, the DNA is TGTGCCAGCAGCTTAGGCCCGGCGGGAGGAGGCCCAGATACGCAGTATTTT. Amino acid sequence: CASSLGPAGGGPDTQYF. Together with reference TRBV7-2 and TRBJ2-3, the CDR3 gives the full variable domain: GAGVSQSPSNKVTEKGKDVELRCDPISGHTALYWYRQSLGQGLEFLIYFQGNSAPDKSGLPSDRFSAERTGGSVSTLTIQRTQQEDSAVYLCASSLGPAGGGPDTQYFGPGTRLTVL.

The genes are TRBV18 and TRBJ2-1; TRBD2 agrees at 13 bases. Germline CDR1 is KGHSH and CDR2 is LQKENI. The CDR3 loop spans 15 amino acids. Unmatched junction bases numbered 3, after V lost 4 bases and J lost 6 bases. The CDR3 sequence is CASSQRTSGSNEQFF. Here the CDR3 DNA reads TGTGCCAGCTCACAACGGACTAGCGGGAGCAATGAGCAGTTCTTC.

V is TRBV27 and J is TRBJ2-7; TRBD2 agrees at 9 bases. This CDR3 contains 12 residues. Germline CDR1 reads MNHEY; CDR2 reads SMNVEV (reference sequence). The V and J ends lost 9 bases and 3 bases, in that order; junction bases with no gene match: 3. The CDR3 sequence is CASSGSGYEQYF. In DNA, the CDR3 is TGTGCCAGTAGCGGGAGCGGCTACGAGCAGTACTTC.

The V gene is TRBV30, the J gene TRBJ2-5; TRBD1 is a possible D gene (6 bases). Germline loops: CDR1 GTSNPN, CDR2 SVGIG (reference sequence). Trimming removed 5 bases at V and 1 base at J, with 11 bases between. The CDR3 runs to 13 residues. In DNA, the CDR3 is TGTGCCTGGGGCAGGGGATCCCAAGAGACCCAGTACTTC. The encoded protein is CAWGRGSQETQYF.

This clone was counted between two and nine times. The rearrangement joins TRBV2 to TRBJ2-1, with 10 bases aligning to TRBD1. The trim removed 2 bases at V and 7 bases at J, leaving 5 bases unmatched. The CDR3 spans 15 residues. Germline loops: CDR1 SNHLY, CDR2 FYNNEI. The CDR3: CASSEWDRGLNEQFF. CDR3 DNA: TGTGCCAGCAGTGAATGGGACAGGGGACTAAATGAGCAGTTCTTC.

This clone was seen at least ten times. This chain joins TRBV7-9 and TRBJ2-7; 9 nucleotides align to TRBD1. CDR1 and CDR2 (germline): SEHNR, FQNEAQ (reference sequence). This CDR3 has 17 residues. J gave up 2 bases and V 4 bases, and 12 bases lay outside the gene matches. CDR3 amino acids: CASSSPGTGSAPYEQYF. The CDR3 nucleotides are TGTGCCAGCAGCTCCCCCGGGACAGGGTCAGCACCCTACGAGCAGTACTTC.

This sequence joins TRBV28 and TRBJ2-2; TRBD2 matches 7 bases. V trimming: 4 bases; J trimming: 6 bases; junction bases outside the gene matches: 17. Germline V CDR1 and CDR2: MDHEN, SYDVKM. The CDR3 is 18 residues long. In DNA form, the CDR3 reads TGTGCCAGCAGTTCCCCACTGGGGGGACTAATCAAAGCCGGGGAGCTGTTTTTT. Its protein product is CASSSPLGGLIKAGELFF.